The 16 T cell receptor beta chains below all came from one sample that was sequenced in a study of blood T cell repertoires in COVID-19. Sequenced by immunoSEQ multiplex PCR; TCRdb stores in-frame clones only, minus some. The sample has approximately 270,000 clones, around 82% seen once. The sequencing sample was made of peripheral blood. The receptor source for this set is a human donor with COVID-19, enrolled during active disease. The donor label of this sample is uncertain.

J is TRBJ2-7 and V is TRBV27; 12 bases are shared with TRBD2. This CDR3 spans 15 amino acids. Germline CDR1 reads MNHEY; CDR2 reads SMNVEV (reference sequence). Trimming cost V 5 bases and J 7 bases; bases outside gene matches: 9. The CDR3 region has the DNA TGTGCCAGCAGTGCCATACTAGCGGGAGGTTGGGAGCAGTACTTC. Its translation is CASSAILAGGWEQYF.

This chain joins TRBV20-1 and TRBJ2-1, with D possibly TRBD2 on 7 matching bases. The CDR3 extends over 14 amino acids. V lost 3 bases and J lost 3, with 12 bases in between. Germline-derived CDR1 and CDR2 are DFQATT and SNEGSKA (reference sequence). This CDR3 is CSASSGGLYNEQFF. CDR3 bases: TGCAGTGCTAGTTCCGGGGGGCTCTACAATGAGCAGTTCTTC.

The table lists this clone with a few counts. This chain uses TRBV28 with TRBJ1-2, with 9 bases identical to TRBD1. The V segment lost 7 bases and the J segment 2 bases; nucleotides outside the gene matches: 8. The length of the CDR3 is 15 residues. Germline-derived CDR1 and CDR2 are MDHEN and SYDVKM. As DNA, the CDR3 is TGTGCCAGCAAAACGACAGGGGGTCAGAACTATGGCTACACCTTC. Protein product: CASKTTGGQNYGYTF.

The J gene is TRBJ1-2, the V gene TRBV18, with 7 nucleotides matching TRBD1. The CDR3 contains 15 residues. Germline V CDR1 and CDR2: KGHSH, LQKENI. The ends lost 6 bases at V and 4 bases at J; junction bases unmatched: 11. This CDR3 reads CASSSTRQGIYGYTF. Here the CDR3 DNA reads TGTGCCAGCTCTAGTACTCGACAGGGAATCTATGGCTACACCTTC.

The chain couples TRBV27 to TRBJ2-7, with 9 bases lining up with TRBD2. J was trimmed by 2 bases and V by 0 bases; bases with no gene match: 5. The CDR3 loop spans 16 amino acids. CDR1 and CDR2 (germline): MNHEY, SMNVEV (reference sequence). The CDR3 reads CASSLSVPSGAYEQYF. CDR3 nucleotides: TGTGCCAGCAGTTTATCGGTCCCTAGCGGGGCCTACGAGCAGTACTTC.

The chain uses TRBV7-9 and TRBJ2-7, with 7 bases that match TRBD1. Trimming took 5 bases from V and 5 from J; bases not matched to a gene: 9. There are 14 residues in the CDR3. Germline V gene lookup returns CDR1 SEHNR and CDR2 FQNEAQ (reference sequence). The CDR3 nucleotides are TGTGCCAGCAGCCCCCCAGGGGGTCTAGACGAGCAGTACTTC. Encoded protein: CASSPPGGLDEQYF.

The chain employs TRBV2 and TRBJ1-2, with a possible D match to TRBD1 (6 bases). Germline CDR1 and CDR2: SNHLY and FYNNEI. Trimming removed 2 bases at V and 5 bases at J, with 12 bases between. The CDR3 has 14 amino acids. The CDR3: CASSEYQGGYGYTF. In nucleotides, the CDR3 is TGTGCCAGCAGTGAATATCAAGGGGGTTATGGCTACACCTTC.

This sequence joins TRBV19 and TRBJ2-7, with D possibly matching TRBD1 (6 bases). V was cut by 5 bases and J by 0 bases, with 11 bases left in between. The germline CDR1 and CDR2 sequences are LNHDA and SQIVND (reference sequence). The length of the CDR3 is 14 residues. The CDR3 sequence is CASSGGRSSYEQYF. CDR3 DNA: TGTGCCAGTAGTGGGGGCAGGAGCTCCTACGAGCAGTACTTC.

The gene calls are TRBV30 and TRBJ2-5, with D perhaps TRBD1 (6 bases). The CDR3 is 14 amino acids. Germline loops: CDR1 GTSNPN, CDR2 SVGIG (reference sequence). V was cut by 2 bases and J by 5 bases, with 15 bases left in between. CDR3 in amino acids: CAWSRGSRYETQYF. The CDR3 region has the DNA TGTGCCTGGAGTAGGGGGAGTAGATACGAGACCCAGTACTTC.

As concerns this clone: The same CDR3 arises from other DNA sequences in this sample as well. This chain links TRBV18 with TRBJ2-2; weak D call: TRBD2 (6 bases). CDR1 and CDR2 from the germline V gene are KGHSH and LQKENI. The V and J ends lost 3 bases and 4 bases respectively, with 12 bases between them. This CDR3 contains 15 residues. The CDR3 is CASSPLAGGTGELFF. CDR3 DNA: TGTGCCAGCTCACCGCTGGCCGGGGGCACCGGGGAGCTGTTTTTT.

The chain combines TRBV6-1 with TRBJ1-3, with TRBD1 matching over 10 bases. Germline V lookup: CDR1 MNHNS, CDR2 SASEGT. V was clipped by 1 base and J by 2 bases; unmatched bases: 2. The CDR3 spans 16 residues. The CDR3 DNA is TGTGCCAGCAGTGAAGGGGACAGGGGCACTGGAAACACCATATATTTT. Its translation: CASSEGDRGTGNTIYF.

As DNA, the CDR3 is TGTGCCAGCAGCACGACTAGCGGGATACGGAAAGAGACCCAGTACTTC. Translation gives CASSTTSGIRKETQYF. The V and J genes are TRBV28 and TRBJ2-5; TRBD2 aligns across 11 bases. Looked up from germline, CDR1 is MDHEN and CDR2 is SYDVKM. The CDR3 has 16 amino acids. V shed 6 bases and J 3 bases; nucleotides not matched to a gene: 9.

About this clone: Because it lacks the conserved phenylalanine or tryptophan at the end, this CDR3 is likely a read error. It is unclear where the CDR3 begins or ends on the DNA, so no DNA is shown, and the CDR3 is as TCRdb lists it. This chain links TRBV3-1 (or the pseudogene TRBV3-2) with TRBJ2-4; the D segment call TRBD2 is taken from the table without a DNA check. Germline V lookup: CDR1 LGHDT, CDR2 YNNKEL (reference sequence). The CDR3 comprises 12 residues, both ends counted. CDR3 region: CASSPSPGLVNY.

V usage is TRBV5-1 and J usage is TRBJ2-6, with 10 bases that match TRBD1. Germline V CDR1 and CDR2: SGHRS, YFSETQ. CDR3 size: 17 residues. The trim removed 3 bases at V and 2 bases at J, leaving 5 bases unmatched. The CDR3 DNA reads TGCGCCAGCAGCTACTTGACAGGGGGCACTGGGGCCAACGTCCTGACTTTC. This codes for CASSYLTGGTGANVLTF.

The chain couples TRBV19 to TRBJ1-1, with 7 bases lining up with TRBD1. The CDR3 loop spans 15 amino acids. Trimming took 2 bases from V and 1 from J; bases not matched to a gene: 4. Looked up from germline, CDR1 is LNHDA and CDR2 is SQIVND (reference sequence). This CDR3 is CASSISRDRNTEAFF. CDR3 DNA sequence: TGTGCCAGTAGTATATCAAGGGACAGGAACACTGAAGCTTTCTTT. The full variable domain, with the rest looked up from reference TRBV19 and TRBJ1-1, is DGGITQSPKYLFRKEGQNVTLSCEQNLNHDAMYWYRQDPGQGLRLIYYSQIVNDFQKGDIAEGYSVSREKKESFPLTVTSAQKNPTAFYLCASSISRDRNTEAFFGQGTRLTVV.

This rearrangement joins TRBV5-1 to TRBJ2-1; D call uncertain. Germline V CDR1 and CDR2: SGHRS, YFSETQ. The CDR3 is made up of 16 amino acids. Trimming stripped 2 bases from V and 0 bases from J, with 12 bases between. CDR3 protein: CASSLGGPGSYNEQFF. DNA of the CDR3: TGCGCCAGCAGCTTAGGCGGCCCCGGCTCCTACAATGAGCAGTTCTTC. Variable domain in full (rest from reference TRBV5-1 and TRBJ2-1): KAGVTQTPRYLIKTRGQQVTLSCSPISGHRSVSWYQQTPGQGLQFLFEYFSETQRNKGNFPGRFSGRQFSNSRSEMNVSTLELGDSALYLCASSLGGPGSYNEQFFGPGTRLTVL.